Listed below are T cell receptor beta chains from one sample, sequenced in a study of blood T cell repertoires in COVID-19. TCRdb's copy holds only in-frame clones and misses some; the assay was immunoSEQ multiplex PCR. Of 150,000 to 250,000 clones in the sample, about 86% were seen once. The sequencing input was PBMCs or T cells enriched from blood (not recorded which). Receptors originate from a man aged 40-49 years who had recovered from COVID-19. Both conserved end residues are part of each CDR3. D genes are given only for firm matches. For some rows the clone size is stated as once, few or many, or as a class when expanded; others skip it.

>TRBD1|TRBV30|TRBJ1-6|NA
CAWSGVGQGNSPLHF
TGTGCCTGGAGTGGGGTGGGACAGGGAAATTCACCCCTCCACTTT
>NA|TRBV12-3/TRBV12-4|TRBJ1-1|NA
CASGQQLNTEAFF
TGTGCCAGCGGTCAACAGCTTAACACTGAAGCTTTCTTT
>NA|TRBV2|TRBJ1-3|NA
CASSGQGLGNTIYF
TGTGCCAGCAGTGGCCAGGGTCTTGGAAACACCATATATTTT
>NA|TRBV15|TRBJ2-7|NA
CATSTDRIDYEQYF
TGTGCCACCAGCACCGACAGGATCGACTACGAGCAGTACTTC
>TRBD1|TRBV18|TRBJ1-2|NA
CASSLTTGERGYGYTF
TGTGCCAGCTCACTAACGACAGGGGAGCGTGGCTATGGCTACACCTTC
>TRBD1|TRBV9|TRBJ2-7|NA
CASSPPPGQGFNEQYF
TGTGCCAGCAGCCCCCCCCCGGGACAGGGGTTCAACGAGCAGTACTTC
>NA|TRBV4-3|TRBJ1-1|NA
CASSQGRGLHEAFF
TGCGCCAGCAGCCAAGGGCGGGGTTTACATGAAGCTTTCTTT
>TRBD1|TRBV13|TRBJ2-6|NA
CASSLGGQGYGANVLTF
TGTGCCAGCAGCTTAGGGGGACAGGGATATGGGGCCAACGTCCTGACTTTC
>TRBD1|TRBV4-2|TRBJ1-2|NA
CASSQDGDRWDYGYTF
TGTGCCAGCAGCCAAGATGGGGACAGGTGGGACTATGGCTACACCTTC
>NA|TRBV7-9|TRBJ2-5|NA
CASRTGQPGKETQYF
TGTGCCAGCAGGACTGGGCAGCCGGGGAAGGAGACCCAGTACTTC
>NA|TRBV5-1|TRBJ2-7|NA
CASSFDSDTSYEQYF
TGCGCCAGCAGCTTCGATTCGGACACATCCTACGAGCAGTACTTC
>TRBD1|TRBV28|TRBJ1-1|NA
CASSSPGGAEAFF
TGTGCCAGCAGTTCCCCAGGGGGAGCTGAAGCTTTCTTT
>NA|TRBV7-3|TRBJ2-3|NA
CACREGSGTDTQYF
TGTGCCTGCCGGGAAGGGTCTGGCACAGATACGCAGTATTTT
>NA|TRBV29-1|TRBJ2-2|NA
CSVRTDYTGELFF
TGCAGCGTCAGGACAGACTACACCGGGGAGCTGTTTTTT
>NA|TRBV4-1|TRBJ1-4|NA
CASSQDRRGENEKLFF
TGCGCCAGCAGCCAAGATCGGCGGGGGGAAAATGAAAAACTGTTTTTT
>TRBD1|TRBV29-1|TRBJ2-7|NA
CSVEVPFPDRGLLGEQYF
TGCAGCGTTGAGGTACCTTTTCCGGACAGGGGACTATTAGGCGAGCAGTACTTC
>NA|TRBV29-1|TRBJ1-1|NA
CSVRPAGVGTEAFF
TGCAGCGTTCGCCCCGCCGGAGTGGGCACTGAAGCTTTCTTT
>TRBD2|TRBV6-2/TRBV6-3|TRBJ2-1|NA
CASSFGGGASNEQFF
TGTGCCAGCAGCTTTGGCGGGGGGGCGTCTAATGAGCAGTTCTTC
>TRBD2|TRBV24-1|TRBJ2-2|NA
CATSDSLAGGSGLLYTGELFF
TGTGCCACCAGTGATTCTCTAGCGGGGGGAAGTGGATTATTGTATACCGGGGAGCTGTTTTTT
>NA|TRBV18|TRBJ1-2|NA
CASSAQGLDYGYTF
TGTGCCAGCTCGGCACAGGGTTTGGACTATGGCTACACCTTC
>TRBD1|TRBV7-9|TRBJ1-4|once
CASSPGRGLEKLFF
TGTGCCAGCAGCCCCGGCAGGGGGCTTGAAAAACTGTTTTTT
>TRBD1|TRBV18|TRBJ1-2|few
CASSQGQDYGYTF
TGTGCCAGCTCGCAGGGACAGGACTATGGCTACACCTTC